Shown below are 5 T cell receptor beta chains from a single sample sequenced in a study of T-cell reconstitution after alpha-beta-depleted transplantation in children (dated by TCRdb to the mid-2010s). The sample's treatment or condition label is to be understood as: allogeneic hematopoietic cell transplantation with graft depleted of TCRalphabeta T cells and CD19 B cells. The protocol used for the library was PCR. TCRdb lists the instrument as Illumina HiSeq 2500. To normalize quantification of the TCRbeta repertoire, the TCR libraries were built with molecular barcoding that relied on unique molecular identifiers. The public reads were reanalyzed by TCRdb: fastp trimming at Q25, MiXCR alignment, in-frame beta chains only. CDR3 protein sequences are deduplicated, and each keeps its most common genes and DNA. Across this sample there are 600,000 to 800,000 distinct CDR3 sequences, with approximately 14% seen only once. 0.79% of the sample lies in the top ten.

Sequencing was performed on PBMCs, taken before TCRalphabeta/CD19-depleted stem cell transplant. The receptors were sampled from a girl aged 2-10 years with congenital amegakaryocytic thrombocytopenia, due to receive a stem cell transplant.

This clonotype was seen a handful of times. CDR3 nucleotide sequence: TGTGCCAGCAGTTCACTCCCCGGGACTAGCGGGAGGGTCTCCTACAATGAGCAGTTCTTC. Translation gives CASSSLPGTSGRVSYNEQFF. The chain recombines TRBV12-3 or TRBV12-4 with TRBJ2-1, with 16 bases matching TRBD2. V dropped 4 bases and J dropped 0; count of bases not matched to a gene: 9. This CDR3 is built from 20 residues.

This clonotype turned up a few times. The chain uses TRBV10-3 and TRBJ2-1; 10 nucleotides align to TRBD2. From germline, CDR1 is ENHRY and CDR2 SYGVKD. Trimming at V came to 3 bases and at J to 12 bases, leaving 11 bases not matched to a gene. CDR3 length: 15 amino acids. CDR3: CAISEGLAALVGQFF. The CDR3 DNA reads TGTGCCATCAGTGAAGGACTAGCGGCGTTGGTTGGGCAGTTCTTC.

This clonotype was seen repeatedly, ten times or more. The chain links TRBV27 to TRBJ2-7; TRBD1 is a possible D gene (6 bases). This CDR3 is built from 13 residues. CDR1 and CDR2 (germline): MNHEY, SMNVEV (reference sequence). Trimming shortened V by 1 base and J by 5 bases, and 9 bases separated the two germline ends. The DNA for the CDR3 is TGTGCCAGCAGTTTATACAGGGACCACGAGCAGTACTTC. Translation: CASSLYRDHEQYF.

This chain joins TRBV7-9 and TRBJ2-1; 9 positions agree with TRBD2. The CDR3 spans 14 residues. Germline V gene sequence: CDR1 SEHNR, CDR2 FQNEAQ (reference sequence). The junction had 10 bases not matched to a gene; V was cut back by 6 bases and J by 10 bases. CDR3 sequence reads: CASRVLAGLGEQFF. The DNA of the CDR3 is TGTGCCAGCAGAGTCCTAGCGGGATTGGGCGAGCAGTTCTTC.

In this sample, this clonotype turned up many times. The J gene is TRBJ1-2, the V gene TRBV29-1; 8 positions agree with TRBD1. The V gene end was trimmed by 6 bases and the J gene end by 8 bases; junction bases not matched to a gene: 11. The CDR3 loop spans 13 amino acids. CDR1 and CDR2 (germline): SQVTM, ANQGSEA. CDR3 sequence: CSVASTGGGGYTF. DNA for the CDR3: TGCAGCGTGGCCTCTACAGGGGGTGGCGGCTACACCTTC.